This T cell receptor beta chain is from a study of shared clonotypes between healthy human individuals. Study context: CD4 naive cells filled three plates per donor, CD4 memory three, CD8 naive two and CD8 memory one.

Here immunoSEQ multiplex PCR was the method, and the copy in TCRdb shows in-frame clones only, minus some. This table has hundreds of thousands of clones, approximately 95% appearing once. This CDR3 is 16 amino acids long. CDR1 is SGHVS, CDR2 FQNEAQ, per germline. V was clipped by 4 bases and J by 4 bases; unmatched bases: 2. CD8 cells regarded as naive lacked CD45RO, were positively chosen for CCR7, and omitted terminally differentiated effector memory CD45RA+ cells. In regard to this clone: Its cognate antigen is unknown.

General study findings and limits: Sequencing depth was expected to influence donor clonotype sharing. Clonotypes shared by all four sorted-subset donors had higher generation probabilities than non-shared clonotypes.

Sequenced material: naive CD8+ T cells sorted from blood. This sequence was found in a woman in her thirties in good health. The J gene is TRBJ2-2, the V gene TRBV7-8; 14 nucleotides agree with TRBD2. The CDR3 sequence: CASSYGLAGGTGELFF. The CDR3 DNA sequence: TGTGCCAGCAGCTATGGACTAGCGGGAGGCACCGGGGAGCTGTTTTTT.